This TCR beta chain was sequenced during a study of cytomegalovirus exposure and HLA in healthy donors. On this clone itself: What it binds is not known.

13 Jbeta primers and 60 Vbeta primers were used for the PCR. Measured with immunoSEQ multiplex PCR; TCRdb has only the in-frame clones, and not every one. This table holds under 200,000 clones, around four fifths found once. General observations from the study: A missense variant in DCLRE1C was later tied to TCR beta V- and J-gene trimming.

This receptor was identified in a woman aged 50 to 65 in good health and CMV-seropositive. Sequencing was performed on PBMCs.

This CDR3 is CSVGTGVLGRELFF. The CDR3 nucleotides are TGCAGCGTTGGGACAGGGGTTTTGGGAAGGGAGCTGTTTTTT. V is TRBV29-1 and J is TRBJ2-2, with 9 bases that match TRBD1. CDR1 is SQVTM and CDR2 is ANQGSEA in the germline V gene. The trim removed 4 bases at V and 9 bases at J, leaving 9 bases unmatched. The CDR3 is 14 amino acids.